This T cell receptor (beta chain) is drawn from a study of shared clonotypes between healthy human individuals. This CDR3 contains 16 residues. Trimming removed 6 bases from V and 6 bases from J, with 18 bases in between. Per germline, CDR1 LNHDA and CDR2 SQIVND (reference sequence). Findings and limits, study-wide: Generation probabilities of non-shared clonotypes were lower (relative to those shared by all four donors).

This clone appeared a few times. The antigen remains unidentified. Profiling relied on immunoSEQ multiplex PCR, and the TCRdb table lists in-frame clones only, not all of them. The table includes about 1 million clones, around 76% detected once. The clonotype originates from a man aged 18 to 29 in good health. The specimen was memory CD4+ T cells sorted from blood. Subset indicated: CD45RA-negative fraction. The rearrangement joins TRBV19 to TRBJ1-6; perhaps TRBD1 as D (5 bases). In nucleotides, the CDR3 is TGTGCCAGTAGGACTGGGGCAGGGAGGAGTAATTCACCCCTCCACTTT. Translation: CASRTGAGRSNSPLHF.